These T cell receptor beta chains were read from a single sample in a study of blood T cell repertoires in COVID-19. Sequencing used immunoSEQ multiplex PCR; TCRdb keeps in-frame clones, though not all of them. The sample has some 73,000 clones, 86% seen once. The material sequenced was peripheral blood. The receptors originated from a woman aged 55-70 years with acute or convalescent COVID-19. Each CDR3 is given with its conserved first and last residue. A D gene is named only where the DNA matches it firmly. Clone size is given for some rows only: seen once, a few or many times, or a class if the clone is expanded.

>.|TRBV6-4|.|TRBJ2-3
CASSRQGISTDTQYF
TGTGCCAGCAGCCGCCAGGGAATTAGCACAGATACGCAGTATTTT
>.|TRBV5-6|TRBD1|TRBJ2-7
CASSLRDRAYEQYF
TGTGCCAGCAGCCTCCGGGACAGGGCCTACGAGCAGTACTTC
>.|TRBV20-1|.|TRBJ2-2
CSASTRANTGELFF
TGCAGTGCTAGTACCAGGGCGAACACCGGGGAGCTGTTTTTT
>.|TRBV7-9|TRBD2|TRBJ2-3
CASSSRLAGVVTQYF
TGTGCCAGCAGCTCCCGACTAGCGGGGGTGGTTACGCAGTATTTT
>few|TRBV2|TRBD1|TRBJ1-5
CASSPRGTGWASNQPQHF
TGTGCCAGCAGTCCGAGAGGGACAGGGTGGGCGAGCAATCAGCCCCAGCATTTT
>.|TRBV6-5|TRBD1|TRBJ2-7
CASRLIPGQGSEQYF
TGTGCCAGCAGACTAATACCGGGACAGGGTTCCGAGCAGTACTTC
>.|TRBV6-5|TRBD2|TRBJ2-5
CASSRTSPQETQYF
TGTGCCAGCAGCAGGACTAGCCCCCAAGAGACCCAGTACTTC
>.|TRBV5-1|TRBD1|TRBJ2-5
CASGITGQQETQYF
TGCGCCAGCGGAATTACGGGACAGCAAGAGACCCAGTACTTC
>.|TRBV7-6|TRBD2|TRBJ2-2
CASSPQLAGYTGELFF
TGTGCCAGCAGCCCCCAACTAGCGGGGTACACCGGGGAGCTGTTTTTT
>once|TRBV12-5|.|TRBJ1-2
CASGLGSRAYGYTF
TGTGCTAGTGGTCTAGGGTCGAGGGCTTATGGCTACACCTTC
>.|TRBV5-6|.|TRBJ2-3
CASSLWGVGTDTQYF
TGTGCCAGCAGCTTATGGGGAGTTGGCACAGATACGCAGTATTTT
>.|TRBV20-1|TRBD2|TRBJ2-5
CSASQTSGVAFEETQYF
TGCAGTGCTAGTCAGACTAGCGGGGTCGCTTTCGAGGAGACCCAGTACTTC
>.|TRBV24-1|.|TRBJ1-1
CATSRGGDTEAFF
TGTGCCACCAGTAGAGGGGGGGACACTGAAGCTTTCTTT
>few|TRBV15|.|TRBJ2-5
CATSRAGLGEQETQYF
TGTGCCACCAGCAGAGCCGGTTTGGGCGAACAAGAGACCCAGTACTTC
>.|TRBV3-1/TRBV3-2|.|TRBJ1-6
CASSSRTGTPLHF
TGTGCCAGCAGCTCCCGGACGGGGACACCCCTCCACTTT
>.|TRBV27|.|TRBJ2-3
CASSLWGADTQYF
TGTGCCAGCAGTTTATGGGGGGCAGATACGCAGTATTTT
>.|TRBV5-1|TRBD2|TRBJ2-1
CASSLAGELAEPFF
TGCGCCAGCAGCTTGGCCGGGGAGCTAGCGGAACCTTTCTTC
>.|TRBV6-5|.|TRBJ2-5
CASSGFRPRGTQYF
TGTGCCAGCTCGGGGTTCCGCCCAAGAGGAACCCAGTACTTC
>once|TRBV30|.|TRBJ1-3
CAGTQGTGNTIYF
TGTGCCGGTACACAGGGAACTGGAAACACCATATATTTT
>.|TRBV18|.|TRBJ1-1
CASSPTVNTEAFF
TGTGCCAGCTCACCGACAGTGAACACTGAAGCTTTCTTT
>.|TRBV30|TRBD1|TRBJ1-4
CAWSVRDRGGEKLFF
TGTGCCTGGAGTGTCCGGGACAGGGGCGGTGAAAAACTGTTTTTT
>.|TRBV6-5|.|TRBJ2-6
CASATEASGANVLTF
TGTGCCAGCGCGACAGAAGCCTCTGGGGCCAACGTCCTGACTTTC
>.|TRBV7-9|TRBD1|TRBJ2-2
CASKPPTGTGSSGELFF
TGTGCCAGCAAACCCCCCACCGGGACAGGGTCTTCCGGGGAGCTGTTTTTT
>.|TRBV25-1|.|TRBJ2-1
CASSDGRNYNEQFF
TGTGCCAGCAGTGATGGCAGGAACTACAATGAGCAGTTCTTC
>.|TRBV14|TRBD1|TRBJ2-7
CASGRQGPYEQYF
TGTGCCAGCGGTCGACAGGGACCCTACGAGCAGTACTTC
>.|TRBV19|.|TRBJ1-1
CASKARENTEAFF
TGTGCCAGTAAGGCCAGGGAAAACACTGAAGCTTTCTTT
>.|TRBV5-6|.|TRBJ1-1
CASSYLGGPNTEAFF
TGTGCCAGCAGCTACCTAGGAGGGCCGAACACTGAAGCTTTCTTT
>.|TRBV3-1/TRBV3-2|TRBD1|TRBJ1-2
CASSQDRGIGYTF
TGTGCCAGCAGCCAAGACAGGGGGATTGGCTACACCTTC
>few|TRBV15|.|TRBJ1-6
CATSRSAGLDSPLHF
TGTGCCACCAGCAGGTCTGCCGGGTTGGATTCACCCCTCCACTTT